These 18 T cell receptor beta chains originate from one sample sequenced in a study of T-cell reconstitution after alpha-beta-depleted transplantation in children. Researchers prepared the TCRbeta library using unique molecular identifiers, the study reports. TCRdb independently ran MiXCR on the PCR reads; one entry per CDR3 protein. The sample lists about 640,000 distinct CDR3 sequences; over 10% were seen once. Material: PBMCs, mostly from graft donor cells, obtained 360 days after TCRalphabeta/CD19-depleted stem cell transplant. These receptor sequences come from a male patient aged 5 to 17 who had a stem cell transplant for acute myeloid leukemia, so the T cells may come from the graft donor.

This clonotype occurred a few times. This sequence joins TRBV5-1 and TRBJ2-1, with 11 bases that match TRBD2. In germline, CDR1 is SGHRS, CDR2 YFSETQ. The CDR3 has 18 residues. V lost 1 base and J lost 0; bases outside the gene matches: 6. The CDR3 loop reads CASSLSSGGIISYNEQFF. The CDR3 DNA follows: TGCGCCAGCAGCTTGTCTAGCGGGGGGATCATCTCCTACAATGAGCAGTTCTTC.

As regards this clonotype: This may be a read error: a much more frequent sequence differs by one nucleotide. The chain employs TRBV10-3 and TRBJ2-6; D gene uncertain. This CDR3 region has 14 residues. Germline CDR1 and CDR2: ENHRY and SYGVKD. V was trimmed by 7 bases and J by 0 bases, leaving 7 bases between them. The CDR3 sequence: CAITPHSGANVLTF. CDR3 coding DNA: TGTGCCATCACCCCTCACTCTGGGGCCAACGTCCTGACTTTC.

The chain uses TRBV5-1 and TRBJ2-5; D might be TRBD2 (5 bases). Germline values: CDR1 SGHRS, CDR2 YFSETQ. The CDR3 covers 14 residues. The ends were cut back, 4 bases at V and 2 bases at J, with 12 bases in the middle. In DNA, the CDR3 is TGCGCCAGCAGCGCATTAGCGACTCAAGAGACCCAGTACTTC. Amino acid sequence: CASSALATQETQYF. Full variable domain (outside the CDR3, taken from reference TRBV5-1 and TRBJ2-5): KAGVTQTPRYLIKTRGQQVTLSCSPISGHRSVSWYQQTPGQGLQFLFEYFSETQRNKGNFPGRFSGRQFSNSRSEMNVSTLELGDSALYLCASSALATQETQYFGPGTRLLVL.

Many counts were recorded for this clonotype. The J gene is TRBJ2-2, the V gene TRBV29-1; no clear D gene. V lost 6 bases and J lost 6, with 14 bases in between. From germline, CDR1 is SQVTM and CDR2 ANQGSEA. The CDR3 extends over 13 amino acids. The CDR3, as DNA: TGCAGCGTGCCCGACCCCGGACCCGGGGAGCTGTTTTTT. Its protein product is CSVPDPGPGELFF.

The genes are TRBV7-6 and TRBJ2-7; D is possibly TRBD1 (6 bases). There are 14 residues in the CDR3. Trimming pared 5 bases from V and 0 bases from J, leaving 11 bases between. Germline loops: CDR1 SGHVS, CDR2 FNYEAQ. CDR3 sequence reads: CASSRTDSSYEQYF. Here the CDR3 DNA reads TGTGCCAGCAGCAGAACGGACAGCTCCTACGAGCAGTACTTC.

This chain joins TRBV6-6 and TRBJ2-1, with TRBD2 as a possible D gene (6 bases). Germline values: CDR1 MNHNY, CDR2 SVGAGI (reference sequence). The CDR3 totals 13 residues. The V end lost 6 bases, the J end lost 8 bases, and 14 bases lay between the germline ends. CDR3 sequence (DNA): TGTGCCAGCAGCCTCCCGCCGGGGGATGAGCAGTTCTTC. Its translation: CASSLPPGDEQFF.

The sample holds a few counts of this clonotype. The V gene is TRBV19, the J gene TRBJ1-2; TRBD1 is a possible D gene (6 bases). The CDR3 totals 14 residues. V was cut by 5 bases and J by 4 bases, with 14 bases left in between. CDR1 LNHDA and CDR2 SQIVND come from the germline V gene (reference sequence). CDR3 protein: CASSETGLGYGYTF. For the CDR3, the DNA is TGTGCCAGTAGTGAAACAGGGCTTGGCTATGGCTACACCTTC.

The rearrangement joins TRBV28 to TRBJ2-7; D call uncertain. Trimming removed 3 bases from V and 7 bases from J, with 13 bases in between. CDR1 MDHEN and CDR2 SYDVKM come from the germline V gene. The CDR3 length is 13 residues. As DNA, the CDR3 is TGTGCCAGCAGTTTTTGGGCCAGGAGTGAGCAGTACTTC. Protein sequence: CASSFWARSEQYF.

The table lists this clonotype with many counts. The CDR3 spells CSAGSGEYEQYF. CDR3 nucleotides: TGCAGCGCCGGGTCGGGCGAGTACGAGCAGTACTTC. This chain links TRBV29-1 with TRBJ2-7, with unresolved D. The germline V gene has CDR1 SQVTM and CDR2 ANQGSEA. This CDR3 has 12 residues. Trimming pared 7 bases from V and 4 bases from J, leaving 14 bases between.

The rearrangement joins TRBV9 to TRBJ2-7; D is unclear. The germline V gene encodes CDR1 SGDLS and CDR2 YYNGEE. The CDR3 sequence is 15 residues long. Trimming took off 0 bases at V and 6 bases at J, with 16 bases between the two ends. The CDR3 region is CASSVGAGVWSEQYF. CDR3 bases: TGTGCCAGCAGCGTAGGGGCAGGCGTATGGTCCGAGCAGTACTTC.

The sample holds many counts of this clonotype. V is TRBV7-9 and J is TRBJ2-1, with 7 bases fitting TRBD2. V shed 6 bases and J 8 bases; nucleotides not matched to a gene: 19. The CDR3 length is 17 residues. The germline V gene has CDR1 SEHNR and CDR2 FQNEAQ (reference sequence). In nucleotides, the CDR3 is TGTGCCAGCAGTTTAAGACGTCAGCGGGATGGCAGGTATGAGCAGTTCTTC. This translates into CASSLRRQRDGRYEQFF.

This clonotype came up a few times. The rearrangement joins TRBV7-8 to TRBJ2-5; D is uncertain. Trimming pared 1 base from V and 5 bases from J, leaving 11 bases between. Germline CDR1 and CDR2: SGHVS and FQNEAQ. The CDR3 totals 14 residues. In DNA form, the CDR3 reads TGTGCCAGCAGCTTAGATCCTAGAGGCGAGACCCAGTACTTC. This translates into CASSLDPRGETQYF.

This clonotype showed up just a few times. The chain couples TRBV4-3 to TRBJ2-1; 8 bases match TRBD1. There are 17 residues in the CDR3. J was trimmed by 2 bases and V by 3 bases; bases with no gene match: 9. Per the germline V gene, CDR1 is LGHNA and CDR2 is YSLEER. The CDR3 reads CASSQAGQGETYNEQFF. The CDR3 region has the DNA TGCGCCAGCAGCCAGGCTGGACAGGGAGAAACCTACAATGAGCAGTTCTTC.

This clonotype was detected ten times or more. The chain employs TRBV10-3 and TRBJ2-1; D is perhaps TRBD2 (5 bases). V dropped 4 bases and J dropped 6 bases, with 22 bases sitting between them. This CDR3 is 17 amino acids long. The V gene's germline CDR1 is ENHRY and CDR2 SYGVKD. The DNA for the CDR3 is TGTGCCATCAGTGGGTACCCCGAGGAGGCCCGCGTCAATGAGCAGTTCTTC. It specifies CAISGYPEEARVNEQFF.

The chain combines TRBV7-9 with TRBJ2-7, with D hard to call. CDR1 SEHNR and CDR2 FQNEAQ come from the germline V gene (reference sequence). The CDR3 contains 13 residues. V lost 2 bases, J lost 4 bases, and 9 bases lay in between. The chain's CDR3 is CASSLSSYYEQYF. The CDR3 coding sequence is TGTGCCAGCAGCTTAAGTAGCTATTACGAGCAGTACTTC.

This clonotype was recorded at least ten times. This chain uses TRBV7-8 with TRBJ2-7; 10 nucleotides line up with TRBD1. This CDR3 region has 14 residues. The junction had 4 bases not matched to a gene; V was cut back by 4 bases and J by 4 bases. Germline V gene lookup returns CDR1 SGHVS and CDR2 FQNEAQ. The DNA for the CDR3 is TGTGCCAGCAGCTACCGGGACAGGGGTTACGAGCAGTACTTC. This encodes CASSYRDRGYEQYF.

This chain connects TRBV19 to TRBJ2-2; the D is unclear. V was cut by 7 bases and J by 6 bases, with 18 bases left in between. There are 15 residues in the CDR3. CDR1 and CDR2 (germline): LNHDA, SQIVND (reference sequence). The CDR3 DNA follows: TGTGCCAGTAAGCTAGGTCTCGTGTTGGCCGGGGAGCTGTTTTTT. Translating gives CASKLGLVLAGELFF. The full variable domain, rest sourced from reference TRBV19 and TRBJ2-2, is DGGITQSPKYLFRKEGQNVTLSCEQNLNHDAMYWYRQDPGQGLRLIYYSQIVNDFQKGDIAEGYSVSREKKESFPLTVTSAQKNPTAFYLCASKLGLVLAGELFFGEGSRLTVL.

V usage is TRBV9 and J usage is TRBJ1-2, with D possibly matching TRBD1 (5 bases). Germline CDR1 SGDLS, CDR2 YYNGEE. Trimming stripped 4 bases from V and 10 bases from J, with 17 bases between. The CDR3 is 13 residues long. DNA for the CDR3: TGTGCCAGCAGCCCCGGGGCGGTGGAGATCTACACCTTC. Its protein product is CASSPGAVEIYTF. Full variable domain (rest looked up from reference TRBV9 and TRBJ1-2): DSGVTQTPKHLITATGQRVTLRCSPRSGDLSVYWYQQSLDQGLQFLIQYYNGEERAKGNILERFSAQQFPDLHSELNLSSLELGDSALYFCASSPGAVEIYTFGSGTRLTVV.